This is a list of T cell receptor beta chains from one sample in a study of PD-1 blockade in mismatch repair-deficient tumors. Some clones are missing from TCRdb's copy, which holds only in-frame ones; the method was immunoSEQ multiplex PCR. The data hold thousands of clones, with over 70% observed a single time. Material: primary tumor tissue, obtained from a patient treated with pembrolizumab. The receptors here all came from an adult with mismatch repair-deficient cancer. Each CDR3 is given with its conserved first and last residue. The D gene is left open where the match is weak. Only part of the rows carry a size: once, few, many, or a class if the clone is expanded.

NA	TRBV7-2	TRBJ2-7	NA	CASSSTAPAYEQYF	TGTGCCAGCAGCTCGACAGCCCCAGCCTACGAGCAGTACTTC
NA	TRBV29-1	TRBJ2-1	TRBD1	CSVGTGGSYNEQFF	TGCAGCGTAGGGACAGGGGGCTCCTACAATGAGCAGTTCTTC
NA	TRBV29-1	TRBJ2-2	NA	CSVGGDRDTGELFF	TGCAGCGTCGGGGGGGACAGGGACACCGGGGAGCTGTTTTTT
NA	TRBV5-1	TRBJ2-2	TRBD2	CASSYGLAGGRANTGELFF	TGCGCCAGCAGCTACGGACTAGCGGGAGGGCGGGCGAACACCGGGGAGCTGTTTTTT
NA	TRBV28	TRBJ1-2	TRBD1	CASSLRDRKLYGYTF	TGTGCCAGCAGTTTGAGGGACAGAAAACTCTATGGCTACACCTTC
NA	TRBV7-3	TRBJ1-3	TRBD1	CASSSTGALSGNTIYF	TGTGCCAGCAGCTCGACAGGGGCCCTCTCTGGAAACACCATATATTTT
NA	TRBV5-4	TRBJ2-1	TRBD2	CASSEASGPYNEQFF	TGTGCCAGCAGCGAAGCTAGCGGGCCTTACAATGAGCAGTTCTTC
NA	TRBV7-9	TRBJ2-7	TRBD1	CASSAYGTGSSYEQYF	TGTGCCAGCAGCGCCTACGGGACAGGCAGCTCCTACGAGCAGTACTTC
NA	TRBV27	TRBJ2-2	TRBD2	CASSLSPGLAGGPNTGELFF	TGTGCCAGCAGTCTCTCACCGGGACTAGCGGGAGGACCGAACACCGGGGAGCTGTTTTTT
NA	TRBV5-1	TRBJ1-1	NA	CATRRGQNTEAFF	TGCGCGACGAGGCGGGGGCAGAACACTGAAGCTTTCTTT
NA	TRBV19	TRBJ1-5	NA	CASSIGYSNQPQHF	TGTGCCAGTAGTATAGGTTATAGCAATCAGCCCCAGCATTTT
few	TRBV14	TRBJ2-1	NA	CASSLSRTGEQFF	TGTGCCAGCAGCCTATCCCGGACTGGTGAGCAGTTCTTC
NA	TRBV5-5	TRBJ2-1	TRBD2	CASSSRTSGAPRYNEQFF	TGTGCCAGCAGCTCCCGGACTAGCGGGGCCCCGCGGTACAATGAGCAGTTCTTC
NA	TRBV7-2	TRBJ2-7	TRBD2	CASSLGGRLFYEQYF	TGTGCCAGCAGCTTAGGCGGGAGGCTCTTCTACGAGCAGTACTTC
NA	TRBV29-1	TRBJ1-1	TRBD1	CSAAGTGGTEAFF	TGCAGCGCAGCCGGGACAGGGGGGACTGAAGCTTTCTTT
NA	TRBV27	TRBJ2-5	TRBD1	CASSSGQPGQETQYF	TGTGCCAGCAGTTCGGGACAGCCCGGCCAAGAGACCCAGTACTTC
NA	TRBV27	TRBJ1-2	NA	CASRNTGSNYGYTF	TGTGCCAGCAGGAATACAGGATCTAACTATGGCTACACCTTC
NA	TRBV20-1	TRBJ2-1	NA	CSARDGREQFF	TGCAGTGCTAGAGATGGGAGGGAGCAGTTCTTC
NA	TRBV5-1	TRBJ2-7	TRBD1	CASSLGTGPAYEQYF	TGCGCCAGCAGCTTGGGGACAGGTCCCGCCTACGAGCAGTACTTC
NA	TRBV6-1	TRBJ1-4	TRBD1	CASILSGTGGEKLFF	TGTGCCAGCATCTTATCCGGAACAGGGGGTGAAAAACTGTTTTTT
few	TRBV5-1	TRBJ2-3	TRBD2	CASKAGGSTDTQYF	TGCGCCAGCAAGGCGGGAGGGAGCACAGATACGCAGTATTTT
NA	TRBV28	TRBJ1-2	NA	CASSRNYGYTF	TGTGCCAGCAGCCGTAACTATGGCTACACCTTC
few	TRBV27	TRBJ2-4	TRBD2	CASSKGLGENIQYF	TGTGCCAGCAGTAAGGGACTAGGGGAAAACATTCAGTACTTC
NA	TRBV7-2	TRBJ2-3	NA	CASSSYTDTQYF	TGTGCCAGCAGCTCCTACACAGATACGCAGTATTTT
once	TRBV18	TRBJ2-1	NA	CASSVKSRTASSYNEQFF	TGTGCCAGCTCAGTTAAATCCCGGACTGCAAGCTCCTACAATGAGCAGTTCTTC
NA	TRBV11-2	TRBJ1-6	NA	CASSLHPGRSYNSPLHF	TGTGCCAGCAGCTTACATCCGGGTCGCTCCTATAATTCACCCCTCCACTTT
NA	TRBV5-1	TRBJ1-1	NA	CASSLNQGTEAFF	TGCGCCAGCAGCCTAAATCAGGGCACTGAAGCTTTCTTT
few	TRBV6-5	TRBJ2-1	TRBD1	CASSYLDRGNEQFF	TGTGCCAGCAGTTACCTGGACAGGGGTAATGAGCAGTTCTTC
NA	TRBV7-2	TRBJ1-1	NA	CASSLWGQKNTEAFF	TGTGCCAGCAGCTTATGGGGCCAGAAAAACACTGAAGCTTTCTTT
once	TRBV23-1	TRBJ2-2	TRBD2	CASSHGLAGGPKNGELFF	TGCGCCAGCAGTCACGGCCTAGCGGGAGGGCCGAAGAACGGGGAGCTGTTTTTT
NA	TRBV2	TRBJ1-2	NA	CASIKGEALFGYGYTF	TGTGCCAGCATAAAAGGGGAGGCTCTATTCGGCTATGGCTACACCTTC
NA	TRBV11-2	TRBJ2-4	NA	CASSLGSWENIQYF	TGTGCCAGCAGCCTCGGGAGTTGGGAAAACATTCAGTACTTC
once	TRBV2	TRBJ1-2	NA	CASRERSGENYGYTF	TGTGCCAGCAGAGAGAGATCGGGGGAAAACTATGGCTACACCTTC
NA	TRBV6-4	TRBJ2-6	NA	CASSDSHSGANVLTF	TGTGCCAGCAGTGACAGCCACTCTGGGGCCAACGTCCTGACTTTC
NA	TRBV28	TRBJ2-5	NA	CASSSPGRGRETQYF	TGTGCCAGCAGTTCTCCCGGCAGGGGACGAGAGACCCAGTACTTC
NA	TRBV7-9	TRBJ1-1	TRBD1	CASRPMSGQDTEAFF	TGTGCCAGCAGACCTATGAGTGGACAGGACACTGAAGCTTTCTTT
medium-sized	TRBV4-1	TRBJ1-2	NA	CASSQERFGRQTNYGYTF	TGCGCCAGCAGCCAAGAAAGGTTCGGCAGGCAAACTAACTATGGCTACACCTTC
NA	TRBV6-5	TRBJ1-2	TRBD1	CASRPLQGARGYTF	TGTGCCAGCAGACCTTTACAGGGGGCCCGCGGCTACACCTTC
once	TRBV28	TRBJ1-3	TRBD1	CASSLRDRNGNTIYF	TGTGCCAGCAGTTTAAGGGACAGAAATGGAAACACCATATATTTT
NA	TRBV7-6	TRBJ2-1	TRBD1	CASSPDRGSNEQFF	TGTGCCAGCAGCCCGGACAGGGGATCCAATGAGCAGTTCTTC
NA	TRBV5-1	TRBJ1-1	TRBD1	CASSGGTGRNTEAFF	TGCGCCAGCAGCGGGGGGACAGGGAGGAACACTGAAGCTTTCTTT
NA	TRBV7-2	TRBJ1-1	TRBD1	CASSLVSGQGEAFF	TGTGCCAGCAGCTTAGTTTCGGGACAGGGTGAAGCTTTCTTT
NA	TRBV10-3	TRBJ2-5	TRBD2	CAISEPPGTSGDLGTQYF	TGTGCCATCAGTGAGCCGCCCGGGACTAGCGGAGACTTAGGGACCCAGTACTTC
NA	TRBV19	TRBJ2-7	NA	CASSPTGTPYEQYF	TGTGCCAGTAGTCCTACAGGGACGCCCTACGAGCAGTACTTC
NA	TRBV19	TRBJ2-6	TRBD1	CASSPRVDRAGANVLTF	TGTGCCAGTAGTCCGCGAGTCGACAGGGCTGGGGCCAACGTCCTGACTTTC
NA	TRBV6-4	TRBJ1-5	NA	CASSLAENQPQHF	TGTGCCAGCAGTCTAGCAGAAAATCAGCCCCAGCATTTT
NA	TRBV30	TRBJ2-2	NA	CAWIRGERSTGELFF	TGTGCCTGGATTAGGGGCGAAAGGTCCACCGGGGAGCTGTTTTTT
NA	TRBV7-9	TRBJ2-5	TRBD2	CVSSSGLAGGETQYF	TGTGTCAGCAGCTCCGGACTAGCGGGAGGTGAGACCCAGTACTTC
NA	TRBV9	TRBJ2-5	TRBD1	CASSANAGGWETQYF	TGTGCCAGCAGCGCTAATGCAGGGGGCTGGGAGACCCAGTACTTC